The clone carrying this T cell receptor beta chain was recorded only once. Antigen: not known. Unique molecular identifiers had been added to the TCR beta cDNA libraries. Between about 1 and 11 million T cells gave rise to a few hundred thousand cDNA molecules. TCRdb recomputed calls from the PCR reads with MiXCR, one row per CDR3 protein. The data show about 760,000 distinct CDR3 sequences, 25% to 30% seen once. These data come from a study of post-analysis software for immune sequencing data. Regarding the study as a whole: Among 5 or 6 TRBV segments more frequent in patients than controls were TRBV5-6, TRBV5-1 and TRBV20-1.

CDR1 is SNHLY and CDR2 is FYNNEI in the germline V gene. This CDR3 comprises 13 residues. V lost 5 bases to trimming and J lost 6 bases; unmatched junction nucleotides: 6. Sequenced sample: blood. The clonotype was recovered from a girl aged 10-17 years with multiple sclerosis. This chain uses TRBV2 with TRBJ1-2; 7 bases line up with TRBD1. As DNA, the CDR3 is TGTGCCAGCAGTAGACCCGGACAGGATGGCTACACCTTC. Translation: CASSRPGQDGYTF.